This TCR beta chain appears in the sequencing data of a study of OX40 agonist ivuxolimab in advanced cancers. Study context: People in dose escalation had one of these cancers: hepatocellular carcinoma, melanoma, renal cell or head and neck cancer.

Using immunoSEQ multiplex PCR, the repertoire was profiled, and TCRdb retains in-frame clones only, with some absent. This sample yields fewer than 90,000 clones, of which 85% are seen a single time; roughly 3.1% belongs to the top ten. The germline CDR1 and CDR2 sequences are SGHRS and YFSETQ. Deletions cut 4 bases from V and 4 bases from J, with 8 bases between. The CDR3 runs 12 residues. The origin of this receptor is an adult with an advanced solid tumor such as melanoma, head and neck, liver or kidney cancer. The chain is built from TRBV5-1 and TRBJ1-2; D is uncertain. Sample: CD4+ or CD8+ T cells sorted from blood, taken in a trial of the OX40 agonist ivuxolimab. CDR3 region: CASSQSLYGYTF. The CDR3, as DNA: TGCGCCAGCAGCCAAAGCCTCTATGGCTACACCTTC.